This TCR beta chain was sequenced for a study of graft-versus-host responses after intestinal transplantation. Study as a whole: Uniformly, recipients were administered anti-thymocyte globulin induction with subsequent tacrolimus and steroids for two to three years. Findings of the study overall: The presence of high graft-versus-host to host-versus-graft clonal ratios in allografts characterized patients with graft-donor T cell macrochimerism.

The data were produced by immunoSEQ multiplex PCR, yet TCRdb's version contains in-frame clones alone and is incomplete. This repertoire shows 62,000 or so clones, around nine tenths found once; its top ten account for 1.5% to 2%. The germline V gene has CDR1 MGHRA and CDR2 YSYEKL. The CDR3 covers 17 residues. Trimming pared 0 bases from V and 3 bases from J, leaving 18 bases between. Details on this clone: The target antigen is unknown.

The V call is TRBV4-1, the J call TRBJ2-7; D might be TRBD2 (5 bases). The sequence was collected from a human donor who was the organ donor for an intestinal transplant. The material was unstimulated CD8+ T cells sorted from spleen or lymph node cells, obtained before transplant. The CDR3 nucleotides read TGCGCCAGCAGCCAAGAACGAGTTACTAGGTTCAGCTACGAGCAGTACTTC. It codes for CASSQERVTRFSYEQYF.